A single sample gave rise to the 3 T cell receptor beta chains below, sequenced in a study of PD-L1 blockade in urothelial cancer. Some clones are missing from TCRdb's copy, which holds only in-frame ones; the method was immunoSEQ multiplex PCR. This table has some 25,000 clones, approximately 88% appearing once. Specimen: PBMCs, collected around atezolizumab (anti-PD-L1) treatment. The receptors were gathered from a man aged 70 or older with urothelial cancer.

CDR3 bases: TGTGCCAGCAGCTTCCTAGCGGGGTCTGGGGCCCAGTACTTC. It is translated as CASSFLAGSGAQYF. This chain uses TRBV11-2 with TRBJ2-5; 9 nucleotides agree with TRBD2. Trimming removed 3 bases from V and 9 bases from J; junction bases left unmatched: 8. The V gene's germline CDR1 is SGHAT and CDR2 FQNNGV. CDR3 length equals 14 residues.

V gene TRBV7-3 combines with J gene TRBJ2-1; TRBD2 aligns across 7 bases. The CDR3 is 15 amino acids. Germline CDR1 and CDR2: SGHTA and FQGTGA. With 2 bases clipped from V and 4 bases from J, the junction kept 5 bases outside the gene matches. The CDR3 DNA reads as TGTGCCAGCAGCTTAGACCGGGAGGCTTACAATGAGCAGTTCTTC. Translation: CASSLDREAYNEQFF.

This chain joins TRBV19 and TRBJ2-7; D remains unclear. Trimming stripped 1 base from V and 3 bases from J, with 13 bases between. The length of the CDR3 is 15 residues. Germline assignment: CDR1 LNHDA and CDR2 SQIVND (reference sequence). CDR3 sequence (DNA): TGTGCCAGTAGTATAGGACAAGTCGATGACTACGAGCAGTACTTC. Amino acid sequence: CASSIGQVDDYEQYF.